These T cell receptor beta chains were read from a single sample in a study of blood T cell repertoires in COVID-19. Assay used: immunoSEQ multiplex PCR; TCRdb lists only in-frame clones, some missing. This table has a few hundred thousand clones, 85% to 90% appearing once. The sequenced sample consisted of PBMCs or T cells enriched from blood (not recorded which). The receptors derive from a young man who had recovered from COVID-19. Each CDR3 is given with its conserved first and last residue. A D gene is named only where the DNA matches it firmly. A row's size may be missing; if present it is once, few, many or a size class.

TRBJ2-7	TRBD1	-	TRBV24-1	TGTGCCACCAGTGCCCCACGAGGGACAGGGGATATTTACGAGCAGTACTTC	CATSAPRGTGDIYEQYF
TRBJ2-2	TRBD2	-	TRBV7-8	TGTGCCAGCAGCTTAGGGCTAGCGGGGCCCGGGGAGCTGTTTTTT	CASSLGLAGPGELFF
TRBJ2-1	-	-	TRBV5-1	TGCGCCAGCAGCTTAGGCACCGGAGGCAATGAGCAGTTCTTC	CASSLGTGGNEQFF
TRBJ1-3	-	-	TRBV11-2	TGTGCCAGCAGCTCACCCCGGGCAGGGATAGGAAACACCATATATTTT	CASSSPRAGIGNTIYF
TRBJ2-3	-	-	TRBV6-1	TGTGCCAGCAGTGAAAGGGAGATCTCTAGCACAGATACGCAGTATTTT	CASSEREISSTDTQYF
TRBJ2-2	TRBD1	-	TRBV6-2/TRBV6-3	TGTGCCAGCAGTCCAACGGGACAGGGGGCGACCGGGGAGCTGTTTTTT	CASSPTGQGATGELFF
TRBJ1-5	-	-	TRBV12-3/TRBV12-4	TGTGCCTCGGGGCGGGGTCAGCCCCAGCATTTT	CASGRGQPQHF
TRBJ1-2	TRBD1	few	TRBV4-1	TGCGCCAGCAGCCACGACCCTCAGGGGGGAAACTATGGCTACACCTTC	CASSHDPQGGNYGYTF
TRBJ2-5	TRBD1	-	TRBV2	TGTGCCAACCATATACAGGGGGCTGGGACCCAGTACTTC	CANHIQGAGTQYF
TRBJ1-1	-	once	TRBV3-1/TRBV3-2	TGTGCCAGCAGCCAAGGCGCAGCGGCGAACACTGAAGCTTTCTTT	CASSQGAAANTEAFF
TRBJ1-1	-	-	TRBV6-1	TGTGCCAGCAGTGAACTGGGGGCAGGGACTGAAGCTTTCTTT	CASSELGAGTEAFF